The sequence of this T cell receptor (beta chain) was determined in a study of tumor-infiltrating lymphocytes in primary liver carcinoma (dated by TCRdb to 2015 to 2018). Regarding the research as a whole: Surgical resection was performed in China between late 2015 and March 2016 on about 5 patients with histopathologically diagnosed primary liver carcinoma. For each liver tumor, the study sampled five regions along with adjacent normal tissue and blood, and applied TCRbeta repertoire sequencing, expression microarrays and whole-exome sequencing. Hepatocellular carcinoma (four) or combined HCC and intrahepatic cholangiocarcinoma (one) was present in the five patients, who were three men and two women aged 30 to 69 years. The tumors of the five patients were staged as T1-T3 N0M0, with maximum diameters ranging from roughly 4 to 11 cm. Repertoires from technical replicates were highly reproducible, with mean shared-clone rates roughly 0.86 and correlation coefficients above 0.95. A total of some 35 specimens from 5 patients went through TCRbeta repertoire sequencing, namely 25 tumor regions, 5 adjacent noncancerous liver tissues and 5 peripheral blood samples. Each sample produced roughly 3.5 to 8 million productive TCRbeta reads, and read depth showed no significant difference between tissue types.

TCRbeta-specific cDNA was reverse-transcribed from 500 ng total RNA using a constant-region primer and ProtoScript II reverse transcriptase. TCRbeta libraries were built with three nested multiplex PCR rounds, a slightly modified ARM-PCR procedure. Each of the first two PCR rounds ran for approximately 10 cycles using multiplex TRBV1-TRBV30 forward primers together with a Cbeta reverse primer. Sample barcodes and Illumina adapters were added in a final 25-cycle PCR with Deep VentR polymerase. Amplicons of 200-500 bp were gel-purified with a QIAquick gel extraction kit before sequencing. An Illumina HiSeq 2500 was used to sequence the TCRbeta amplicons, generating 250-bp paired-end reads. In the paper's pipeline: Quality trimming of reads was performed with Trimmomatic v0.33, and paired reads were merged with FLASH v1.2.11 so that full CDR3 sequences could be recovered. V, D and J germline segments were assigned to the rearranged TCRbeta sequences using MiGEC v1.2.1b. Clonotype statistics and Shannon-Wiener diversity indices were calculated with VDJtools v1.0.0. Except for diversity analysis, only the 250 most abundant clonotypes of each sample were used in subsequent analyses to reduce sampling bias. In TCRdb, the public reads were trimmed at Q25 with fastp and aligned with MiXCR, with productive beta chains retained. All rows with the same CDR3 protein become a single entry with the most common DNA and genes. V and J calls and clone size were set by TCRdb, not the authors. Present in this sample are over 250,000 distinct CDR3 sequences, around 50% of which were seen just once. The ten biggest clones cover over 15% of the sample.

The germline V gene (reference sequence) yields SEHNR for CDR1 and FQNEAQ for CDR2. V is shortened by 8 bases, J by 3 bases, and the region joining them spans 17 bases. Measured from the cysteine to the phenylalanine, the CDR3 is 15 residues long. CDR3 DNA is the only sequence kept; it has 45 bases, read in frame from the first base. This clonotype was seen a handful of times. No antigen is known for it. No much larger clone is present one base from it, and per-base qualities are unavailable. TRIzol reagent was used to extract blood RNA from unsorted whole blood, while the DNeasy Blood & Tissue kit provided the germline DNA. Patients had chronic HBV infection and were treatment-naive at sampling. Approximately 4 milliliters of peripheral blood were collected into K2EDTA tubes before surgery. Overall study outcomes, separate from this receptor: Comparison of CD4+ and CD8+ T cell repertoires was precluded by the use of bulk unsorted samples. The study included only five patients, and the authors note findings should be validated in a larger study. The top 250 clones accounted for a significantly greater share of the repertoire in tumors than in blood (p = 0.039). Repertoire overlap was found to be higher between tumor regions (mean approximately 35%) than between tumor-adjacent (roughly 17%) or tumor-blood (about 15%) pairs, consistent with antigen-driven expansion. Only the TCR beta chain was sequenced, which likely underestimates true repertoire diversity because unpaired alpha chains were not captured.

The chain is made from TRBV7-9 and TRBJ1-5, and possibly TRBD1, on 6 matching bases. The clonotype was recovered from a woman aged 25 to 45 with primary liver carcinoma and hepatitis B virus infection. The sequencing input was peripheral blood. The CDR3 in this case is CASSEGDGHNQPQHF. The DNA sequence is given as TGTGCCAGCTCGGAGGGGGACGGACACAATCAGCCCCAGCATTTT.